These T cell receptor beta chains were read from a single sample in a study of blood T cell repertoires in COVID-19. Profiling relied on immunoSEQ multiplex PCR, and the TCRdb table lists in-frame clones only, not all of them. In the table there are about 46,000 clones, 80% to 90% of which are singletons. The specimen was peripheral blood. The receptors here all came from a human donor in a cohort sampled during active COVID-19. The donor label of this sample is uncertain. Both conserved end residues are part of each CDR3. The order of the fields is J gene, V gene, clone size, D gene, CDR3 length, CDR3 DNA, CDR3 protein. The D gene is left open where the match is weak. Rows may omit the clone size; those that give it use once, few, many or a size class.

TRBJ2-2 | TRBV4-2 | . | TRBD2 | 18 | TGTGCCAGCAGCCAAGACCCAGCGGGGGGGCCGGACACCGGGGAGCTGTTTTTT | CASSQDPAGGPDTGELFF
TRBJ1-5 | TRBV7-9 | . | . | 14 | TGTGCCAGCGCGAAGGACAGCGAGTTTGGGCCCCAGCATTTT | CASAKDSEFGPQHF
TRBJ1-2 | TRBV6-5 | . | TRBD1 | 14 | TGTGCCAGCAGTTCCCCCCAGGGGGCGGGTGGCTACACCTTC | CASSSPQGAGGYTF
TRBJ1-6 | TRBV14 | . | TRBD1 | 16 | TGTGCCAGCAGCCAAGGGACAGGGTCAAGAAATTCACCCCTCCACTTT | CASSQGTGSRNSPLHF
TRBJ2-7 | TRBV6-1 | few | TRBD1 | 17 | TGTGCCAGCAGTGACAGGGGGCTCAGGGGGTCATCCTACGAGCAGTACTTC | CASSDRGLRGSSYEQYF
TRBJ2-3 | TRBV7-9 | . | TRBD1 | 19 | TGTGCCAGCAGCTTAGAGGGACAGGGCTACGCGGGTGGCACAGATACGCAGTATTTT | CASSLEGQGYAGGTDTQYF
TRBJ1-1 | TRBV2 | . | . | 15 | TGTGCCAGCAGTGGGGGACAAGGGTATATTGATGAAGCTTTCTTT | CASSGGQGYIDEAFF
TRBJ1-1 | TRBV5-5 | . | TRBD1 | 16 | TGTGCCAGCAGCTTGGTGACAGGGTCGGGGAACACTGAAGCTTTCTTT | CASSLVTGSGNTEAFF
TRBJ1-2 | TRBV5-1 | . | . | 14 | TGCGCCAGCAGCTTGGACGGGGGGCTCAACGGCTACACCTTC | CASSLDGGLNGYTF
TRBJ2-3 | TRBV13 | . | TRBD1 | 17 | TGTGCCAGCAGCGCCCCCCGTCGACAGGGGGCAACAGATACGCAGTATTTT | CASSAPRRQGATDTQYF
TRBJ2-6 | TRBV24-1 | . | TRBD1 | 19 | TGTGCCACCACTGGGGTGAAGGGGGCCCCAAGCTCTGGGGCCAACGTCCTGACTTTC | CATTGVKGAPSSGANVLTF
TRBJ2-1 | TRBV5-4 | . | . | 17 | TGTGCCAGCAGCTTGGGTGTCTCCAGGGTGCGTTACAATGAGCAGTTCTTC | CASSLGVSRVRYNEQFF
TRBJ2-5 | TRBV18 | . | . | 13 | TGTGCCAGCTCACCCCCAGCAGGGGAGACCCAGTACTTC | CASSPPAGETQYF
TRBJ1-3 | TRBV7-6 | . | . | 17 | TGTGCCAGCAGCTTAGAAGTTGCAGGTCAATCTGGAAACACCATATATTTT | CASSLEVAGQSGNTIYF
TRBJ1-5 | TRBV6-2/TRBV6-3 | . | TRBD1 | 17 | TGTGCCAGCAGTTACAAGACAGGGGTGTATAGCAATCAGCCCCAGCATTTT | CASSYKTGVYSNQPQHF
TRBJ1-1 | TRBV23-1 | few | TRBD1 | 17 | TGCGCCAGCAGTCAGTACAGGGGAGGCGGGCCAAACACTGAAGCTTTCTTT | CASSQYRGGGPNTEAFF
TRBJ1-6 | TRBV6-6 | . | . | 15 | TGTGCCAGCAGTTCTGAGGGCTCCTATAATTCACCCCTCCACTTT | CASSSEGSYNSPLHF
TRBJ1-5 | TRBV30 | once | . | 14 | TGTGCCTGGGGGAGGGAATGGGGCAATCAGCCCCAGCATTTT | CAWGREWGNQPQHF
TRBJ1-2 | TRBV12-3/TRBV12-4 | . | TRBD1 | 13 | TGTGCCAGCAGTGCGGGACAGGGCTATGGCTACACCTTC | CASSAGQGYGYTF
TRBJ1-5 | TRBV7-2 | . | TRBD1 | 15 | TGTGCCAGCAGTCTTACAGGGGACCGCAATCAGCCCCAGCATTTT | CASSLTGDRNQPQHF
TRBJ1-2 | TRBV3-1/TRBV3-2 | . | . | 14 | TGTGCCAGCAGACTACTAACTGACAGCCTCGGCTACACCTTC | CASRLLTDSLGYTF
TRBJ1-2 | TRBV5-4 | . | . | 14 | TGTGCCAGCAGTCGAGACGGGACTCAAGGGGGCTACACCTTC | CASSRDGTQGGYTF
TRBJ2-7 | TRBV12-3/TRBV12-4 | . | . | 13 | TGTGCCAGCAGCTCCTCCCGGGGGGCCGAGCAGTACTTC | CASSSSRGAEQYF
TRBJ1-1 | TRBV7-8 | . | TRBD1 | 17 | TGTGCCAGCAGCTTCACCGGGACAGCGAAAATGAACACTGAAGCTTTCTTT | CASSFTGTAKMNTEAFF
TRBJ1-1 | TRBV7-9 | . | . | 13 | TGTGCCAGCAGGGAGACGGTGAACACTGAAGCTTTCTTT | CASRETVNTEAFF